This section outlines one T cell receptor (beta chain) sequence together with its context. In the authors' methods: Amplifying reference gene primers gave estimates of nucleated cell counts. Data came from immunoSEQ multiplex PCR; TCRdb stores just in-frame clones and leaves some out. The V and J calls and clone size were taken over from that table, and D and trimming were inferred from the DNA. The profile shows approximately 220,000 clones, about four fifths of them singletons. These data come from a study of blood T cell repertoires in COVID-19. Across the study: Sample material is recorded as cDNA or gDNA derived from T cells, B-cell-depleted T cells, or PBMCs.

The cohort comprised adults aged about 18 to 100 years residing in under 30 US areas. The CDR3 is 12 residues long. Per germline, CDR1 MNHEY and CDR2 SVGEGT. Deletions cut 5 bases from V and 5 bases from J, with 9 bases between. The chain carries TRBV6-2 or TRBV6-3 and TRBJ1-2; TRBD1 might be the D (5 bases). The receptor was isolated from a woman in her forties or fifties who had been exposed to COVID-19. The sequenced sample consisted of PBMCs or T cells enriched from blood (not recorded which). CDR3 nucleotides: TGTGCCAGCAGTCCGACAGCATATGGCTACACCTTC. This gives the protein CASSPTAYGYTF.